This T cell receptor beta chain comes out of a study of OX40 agonist ivuxolimab in advanced cancers. About the research overall: Past anti-PD-1, anti-PD-L1 or anti-CTLA-4 therapy was accepted, and roughly 42% had received some.

The protocol was immunoSEQ multiplex PCR, while the TCRdb copy is restricted to in-frame clones and leaves out a portion. Of around 83,000 clones detected, about 81% appear once; the ten largest clones hold under 8%. Sample: CD4+ or CD8+ T cells sorted from blood, taken in a trial of the OX40 agonist ivuxolimab. The receptor was derived from an adult with an advanced solid tumor such as melanoma, head and neck, liver or kidney cancer.

CDR3 coding DNA: TGTGCCAGCAGTTTAGACTACTCTGGAAACACCATATATTTT. This codes for CASSLDYSGNTIYF. The chain is built from TRBV27 and TRBJ1-3, with D hard to call. Trimming left V 2 bases short and J 0 bases short, with 5 bases between. The CDR3 runs 14 residues. Per germline, CDR1 MNHEY and CDR2 SMNVEV (reference sequence).